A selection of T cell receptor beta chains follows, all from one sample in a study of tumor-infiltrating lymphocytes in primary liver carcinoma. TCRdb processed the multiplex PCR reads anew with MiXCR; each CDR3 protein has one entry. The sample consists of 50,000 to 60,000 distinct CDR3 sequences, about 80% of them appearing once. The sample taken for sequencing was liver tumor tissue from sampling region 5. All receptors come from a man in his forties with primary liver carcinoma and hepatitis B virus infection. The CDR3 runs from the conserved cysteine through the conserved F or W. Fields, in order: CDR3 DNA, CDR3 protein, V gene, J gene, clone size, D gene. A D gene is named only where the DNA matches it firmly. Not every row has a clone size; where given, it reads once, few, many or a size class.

TGTACCAGCGAACGGGGGGGTGCGAATACCGGGGAGCTGTTTTTT,CTSERGGANTGELFF,TRBV6-2/TRBV6-3,TRBJ2-2,.,TRBD2
TGCAGTGTTGTGATAGGGGGGAGGGTGATCCAGCAATACTTC,CSVVIGGRVIQQYF,TRBV29-1,TRBJ2-7,.,.
TGTGCCAGCAGTACTAGCGAGTTATACGATGAGCAGTTCTTC,CASSTSELYDEQFF,TRBV11-2,TRBJ2-1,.,TRBD2
TGCAGCGTTTCGGGACGGGGGTTTACCGGGGAGCTGTTTTTT,CSVSGRGFTGELFF,TRBV29-1,TRBJ2-2,few,.
TGTGCCACTACCCTGGGGGAGCGTAACACAGATACGCAGTATTTT,CATTLGERNTDTQYF,TRBV5-8,TRBJ2-3,once,.
TGTGCCAGCAGGTCTACGACAGGGCGAGAAGTTTTCTTT,CASRSTTGREVFF,TRBV6-5,TRBJ1-1,once,TRBD1
TGCGCCAGCAGTCCCTTAGAGGTGAGCATTCAGCCCCAGCATTTT,CASSPLEVSIQPQHF,TRBV4-1,TRBJ1-5,.,.
TGTGCCAGCAGCCCGACACTGGCTTCATCCCACCACTTT,CASSPTLASSHHF,TRBV11-1,TRBJ1-6,.,.
TGTGCCAGCAGTTTCAGGGCGTCTGAGCAGCCCCAGCTTTTT,CASSFRASEQPQLF,TRBV12-3/TRBV12-4,TRBJ1-5,.,.
TGTGCCAGCAGTTTATGGGCAAACGCCGGGGCGCTGTTTTTT,CASSLWANAGALFF,TRBV11-1,TRBJ2-2,.,.
TGCAGCACTTTGGCAGGTACCAGGGAGCTGTTTTTT,CSTLAGTRELFF,TRBV29-1,TRBJ2-2,.,.
TGTGCCAGCAGCGCGGCGGGGGGTCAAGAGGCTCAATACTTC,CASSAAGGQEAQYF,TRBV5-4,TRBJ2-5,.,TRBD2
TGTGCAAGCAGAAGATCCGATATATGGAGGGGCACTGAAGCTTGCTTT,CASRRSDIWRGTEACF,TRBV6-2/TRBV6-3,TRBJ1-1,.,.
TGTGCCAGCAACCCACTTCCTTATAGCAATCAGCCCCAGCATTTT,CASNPLPYSNQPQHF,TRBV28,TRBJ1-5,.,.
TGTGCAAGCAGCTTAGGATCCTCTGGAATCGAGCAGTACTTC,CASSLGSSGIEQYF,TRBV7-9,TRBJ2-7,.,.
TGTTCCAGCAGTCTCCCGGGGATAGGTCAGCAGTACTTC,CSSSLPGIGQQYF,TRBV6-2/TRBV6-3,TRBJ2-7,.,.
TGTGCCAGCAGCTTAGGGGTAGAGACTGAAGCTTTCTTT,CASSLGVETEAFF,TRBV7-9,TRBJ1-1,many,.
TGTACTAGCAGCCAAGCGACTAGCGGGCTCAGATCCTACAATGAGCAGTTCTTC,CTSSQATSGLRSYNEQFF,TRBV4-2,TRBJ2-1,.,TRBD2
TGTGCCAGCAGTTCACTAGCGACAGATACGCAGTATTTT,CASSSLATDTQYF,TRBV7-3,TRBJ2-3,many,TRBD2
TGTGCCAGCAGCCTATCAGATGAAACTCAGCGGGCTTACTTC,CASSLSDETQRAYF,TRBV11-2,TRBJ2-7,once,.
TGTGCCAGCAGCTTTTGGTCCTGGGAGCTGCTTTTT,CASSFWSWELLF,TRBV11-3,TRBJ2-2,.,.
TGTGCCAGCAGTGCGAGGACAGGGAGGACCGGGGAGCTGTTTTTT,CASSARTGRTGELFF,TRBV28,TRBJ2-2,many,TRBD1
TGTGCCAGCACCACTTCAGCGGCAGCCAAGAACATTCAGTACTTC,CASTTSAAAKNIQYF,TRBV11-2,TRBJ2-4,.,.
TGTGCCAGCAAGGACGGCGAGTGGTACACTGAAGCTTTCTTT,CASKDGEWYTEAFF,TRBV6-2/TRBV6-3,TRBJ1-1,.,.
TGTGCCAGCAGCTTTGATTCTAATGAGCAGCTCTTC,CASSFDSNEQLF,TRBV11-2,TRBJ2-1,.,.
TGTGCCAGCAGCTTGGTGAATCAGCCCCAGCATTTC,CASSLVNQPQHF,TRBV5-6,TRBJ1-5,.,.
TGTGCCAGCACGGCTAGCGGGGGGGGCGAGCGGTACTTC,CASTASGGGERYF,TRBV14,TRBJ2-7,.,TRBD2
TGTGTCAGCAGTGATCCCCGACAAGGGGTAATGGCCCAGTACTTC,CVSSDPRQGVMAQYF,TRBV6-1,TRBJ2-5,once,.
TGTGCCAGCAGCTTGTTGGGGCGGGGGGATAATTCACCCCTCCACTTT,CASSLLGRGDNSPLHF,TRBV5-5,TRBJ1-6,many,.
TGTGTCAGCAGATGGGACCCCGTTAACTACAATGAGCAGTTCTTC,CVSRWDPVNYNEQFF,TRBV6-1,TRBJ2-1,few,.
TGTGTCAGCAGCCATGATCCTAACGAGAACACCGGGGAGCTGTTTTTT,CVSSHDPNENTGELFF,TRBV4-2,TRBJ2-2,.,.
TGCGCCATCAGCCAAGCCAGGACTGCGTACAATGAGCAGTTCTTC,CAISQARTAYNEQFF,TRBV4-1,TRBJ2-1,once,.
TGTGCCAGCAGCTCCCCGGAAGAGGATGAGAGTTTACCCCTCCACTTT,CASSSPEEDESLPLHF,TRBV13,TRBJ1-6,.,.
TGTGCCAACAGTTACGGGTGGGCGAACACCGGGGAGCTGTTTTTT,CANSYGWANTGELFF,TRBV6-6,TRBJ2-2,.,.
TGTGCCAGCAGCCGGGTCGGGGGACTAGCGGAAGATATAAGGTTATATGAGCAGTTCTTC,CASSRVGGLAEDIRLYEQFF,TRBV28,TRBJ2-1,.,TRBD2
TGCAGCGCTGAGGGCAGCGGGAGTGTAGATACGCAGTATTTT,CSAEGSGSVDTQYF,TRBV29-1,TRBJ2-3,.,TRBD2
TGTGCCAGCAGTTCCCCCCGTGTCAGGGGTCCCTATCAGCCCCAGCATTTT,CASSSPRVRGPYQPQHF,TRBV28,TRBJ1-5,many,.
TGTGCTAGAAGCTTTAGCGTGCCACTCGACAATGAGCAGTTCTTC,CARSFSVPLDNEQFF,TRBV11-2,TRBJ2-1,.,.
TGTGCCAGCAGTGAAGGGGGACAGCGAGGCTACTTC,CASSEGGQRGYF,TRBV6-1,TRBJ2-5,once,TRBD1
TGCAGTGTTCTGGAAGGTGAACAGTTCTTC,CSVLEGEQFF,TRBV29-1,TRBJ2-1,.,.
TGTGCCAGCAGCCCTTCGGGGGGGTATCGGTCCCAGCATTTT,CASSPSGGYRSQHF,TRBV5-5,TRBJ1-5,.,.
TGTGCTAGCAGTTACCCGGACAGGAGCTCCTACAATGAGCAGCTCTTC,CASSYPDRSSYNEQLF,TRBV6-2/TRBV6-3,TRBJ2-1,.,TRBD1
TGTGCCAACAAGCCCAGAACAGATACGAAGTATTTT,CANKPRTDTKYF,TRBV6-1,TRBJ2-3,.,.
TGCAGTGTGGGCGGTGTCACAGATACGCAGTATTTT,CSVGGVTDTQYF,TRBV29-1,TRBJ2-3,.,.
TGCGCCACTAGGGCTAGCAGGGTCGTCGGGGAGCTGTTTTTT,CATRASRVVGELFF,TRBV10-1,TRBJ2-2,.,.
TGTGCTAGCAGTTTAGGGTTCTCCTACGAGCATTACTTC,CASSLGFSYEHYF,TRBV12-3/TRBV12-4,TRBJ2-7,few,.
TGCAACGTTGAGTTGCGGGACGGGGGAACAGATACGCAGTATTTT,CNVELRDGGTDTQYF,TRBV29-1,TRBJ2-3,.,.
TGTGCCAGCAGTTTAGGACTAGCTGGAGGGCCATTGGAGACCCAGTACTTC,CASSLGLAGGPLETQYF,TRBV12-3/TRBV12-4,TRBJ2-5,.,TRBD2
TGTGCCTGGAGTAGGGGACTGGTCCAAGAGACCCAGTACTTC,CAWSRGLVQETQYF,TRBV30,TRBJ2-5,many,.
TGCGCCACCAGCTTCAGACAGGGCACTGAAGGTTTCTTT,CATSFRQGTEGFF,TRBV5-1,TRBJ1-1,once,TRBD1
TGTGCCAGAAGCTTAGACAGCCACTCTGGAAACAGCATATATTTT,CARSLDSHSGNSIYF,TRBV7-9,TRBJ1-3,.,.
TGTGCCAGCTCCGGGGACAGTAAGGACACTGAGGCTTTCTTT,CASSGDSKDTEAFF,TRBV6-6,TRBJ1-1,.,TRBD1
TGTGCTAGCAGCTTAATAGACGCGTTCGATCAGTTCTTC,CASSLIDAFDQFF,TRBV7-8,TRBJ2-1,.,.
TGCCATTCACGGGGACTAGACACCTACGAGCAGTACTTC,CHSRGLDTYEQYF,TRBV20-1,TRBJ2-7,few,TRBD2
TGTACCAGCGGCGTTAGCGGGAGCTACGAGCAGTACTTC,CTSGVSGSYEQYF,TRBV4-2,TRBJ2-7,few,TRBD2